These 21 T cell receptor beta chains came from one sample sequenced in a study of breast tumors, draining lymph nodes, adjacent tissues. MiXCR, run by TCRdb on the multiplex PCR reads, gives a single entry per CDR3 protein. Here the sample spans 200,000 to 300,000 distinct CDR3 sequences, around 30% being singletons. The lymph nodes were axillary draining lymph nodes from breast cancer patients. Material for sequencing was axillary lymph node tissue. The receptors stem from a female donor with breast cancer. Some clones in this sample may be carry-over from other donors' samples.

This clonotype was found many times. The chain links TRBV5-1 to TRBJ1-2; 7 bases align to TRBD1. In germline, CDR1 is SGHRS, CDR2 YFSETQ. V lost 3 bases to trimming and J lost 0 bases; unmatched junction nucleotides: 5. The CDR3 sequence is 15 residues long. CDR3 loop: CASSYDREANYGYTF. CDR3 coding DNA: TGCGCCAGCAGCTATGACAGGGAGGCTAACTATGGCTACACCTTC.

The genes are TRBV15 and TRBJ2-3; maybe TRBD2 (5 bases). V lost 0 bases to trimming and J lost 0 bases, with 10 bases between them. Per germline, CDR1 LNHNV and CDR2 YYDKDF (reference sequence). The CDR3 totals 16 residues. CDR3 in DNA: TGTGCCACCAGCAGAGAGTTAGCGCCTAGCACAGATACGCAGTATTTT. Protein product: CATSRELAPSTDTQYF.

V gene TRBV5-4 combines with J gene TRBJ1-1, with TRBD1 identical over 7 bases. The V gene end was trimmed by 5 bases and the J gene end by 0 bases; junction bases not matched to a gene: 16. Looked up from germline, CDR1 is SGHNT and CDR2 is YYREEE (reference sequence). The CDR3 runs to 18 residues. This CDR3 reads CASRRSPPGQDLNTEAFF. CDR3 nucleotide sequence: TGTGCCAGCAGGCGAAGCCCGCCCGGACAGGATCTGAACACTGAAGCTTTCTTT.

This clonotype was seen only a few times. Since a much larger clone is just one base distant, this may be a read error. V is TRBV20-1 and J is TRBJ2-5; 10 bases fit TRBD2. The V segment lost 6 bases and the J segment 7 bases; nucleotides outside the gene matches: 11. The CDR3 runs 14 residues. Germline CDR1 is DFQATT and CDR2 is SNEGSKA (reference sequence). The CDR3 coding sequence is TGCAGTGCCCGGCTAGCGGGAGAGGGGGCGACCCAGTACTTC. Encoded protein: CSARLAGEGATQYF.

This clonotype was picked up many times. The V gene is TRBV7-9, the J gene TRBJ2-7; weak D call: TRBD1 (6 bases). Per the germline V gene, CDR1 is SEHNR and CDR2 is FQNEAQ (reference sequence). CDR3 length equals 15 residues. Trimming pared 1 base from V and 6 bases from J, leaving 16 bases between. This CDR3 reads CASSLDRGGFSEQYF. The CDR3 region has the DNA TGTGCCAGCAGCTTAGATAGAGGGGGTTTTTCCGAGCAGTACTTC.

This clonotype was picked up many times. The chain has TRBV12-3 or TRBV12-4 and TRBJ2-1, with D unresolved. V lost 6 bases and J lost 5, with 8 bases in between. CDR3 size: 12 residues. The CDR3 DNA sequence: TGTGCCAGCAGCGCTAACAACAATGAGCAGTTCTTC. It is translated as CASSANNNEQFF.

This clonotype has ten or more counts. The CDR3 DNA reads TGTGCCACCAGCAGAGAAGGACTAGCGGGCGACGAGCAGTACTTC. It translates to CATSREGLAGDEQYF. This chain connects TRBV15 to TRBJ2-7, with 11 nucleotides matching TRBD2. The germline V gene has CDR1 LNHNV and CDR2 YYDKDF (reference sequence). V dropped 0 bases and J dropped 5; count of bases not matched to a gene: 3. The CDR3 totals 15 residues.

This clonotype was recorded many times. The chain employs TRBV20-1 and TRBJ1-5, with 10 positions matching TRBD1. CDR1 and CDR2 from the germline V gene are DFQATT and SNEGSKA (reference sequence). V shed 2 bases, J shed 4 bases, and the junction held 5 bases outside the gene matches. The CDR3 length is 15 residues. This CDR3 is CSARRGQGLNQPQHF. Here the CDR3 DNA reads TGCAGTGCTAGACGGGGACAGGGGTTGAATCAGCCCCAGCATTTT.

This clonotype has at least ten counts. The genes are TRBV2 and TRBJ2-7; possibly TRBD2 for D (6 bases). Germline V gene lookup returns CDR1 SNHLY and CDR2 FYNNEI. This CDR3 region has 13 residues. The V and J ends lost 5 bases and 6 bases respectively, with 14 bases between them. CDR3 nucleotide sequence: TGTGCCAGCAGTAGGGACTTCGCCAGCGAGCAGTACTTC. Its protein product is CASSRDFASEQYF.

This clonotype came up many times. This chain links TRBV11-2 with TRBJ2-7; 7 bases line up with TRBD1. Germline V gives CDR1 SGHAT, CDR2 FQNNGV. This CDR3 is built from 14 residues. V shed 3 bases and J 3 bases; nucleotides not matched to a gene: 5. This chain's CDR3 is CASSFIQGHYEQYF. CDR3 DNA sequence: TGTGCCAGCAGCTTCATACAGGGGCACTACGAGCAGTACTTC.

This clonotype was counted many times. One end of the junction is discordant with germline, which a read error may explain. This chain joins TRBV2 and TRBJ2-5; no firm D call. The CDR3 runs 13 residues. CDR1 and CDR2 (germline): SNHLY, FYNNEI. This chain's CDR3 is CASSEAAATRSGF. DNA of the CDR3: TGTGCCAGCAGTGAAGCGGCGGCGACACGGTCCGGCTTC. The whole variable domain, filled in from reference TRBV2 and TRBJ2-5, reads EPEVTQTPSHQVTQMGQEVILRCVPISNHLYFYWYRQILGQKVEFLVSFYNNEISEKSEIFDDQFSVERPDGSNFTLKIRSTKLEDSAMYFCASSEAAATRSGFGPGTRLLVL.

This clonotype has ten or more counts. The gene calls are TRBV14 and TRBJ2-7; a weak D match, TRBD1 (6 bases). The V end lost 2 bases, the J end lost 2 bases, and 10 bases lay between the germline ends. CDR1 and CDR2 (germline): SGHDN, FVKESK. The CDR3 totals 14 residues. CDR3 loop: CASSQTTGPYEQYF. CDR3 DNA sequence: TGTGCCAGCAGCCAAACGACAGGACCCTACGAGCAGTACTTC.

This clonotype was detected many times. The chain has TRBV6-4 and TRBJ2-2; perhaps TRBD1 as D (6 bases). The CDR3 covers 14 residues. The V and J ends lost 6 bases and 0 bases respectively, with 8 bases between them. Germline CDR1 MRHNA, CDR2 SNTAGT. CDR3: CASRRDTNTGELFF. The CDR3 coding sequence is TGTGCCAGCAGGAGGGACACGAACACCGGGGAGCTGTTTTTT.

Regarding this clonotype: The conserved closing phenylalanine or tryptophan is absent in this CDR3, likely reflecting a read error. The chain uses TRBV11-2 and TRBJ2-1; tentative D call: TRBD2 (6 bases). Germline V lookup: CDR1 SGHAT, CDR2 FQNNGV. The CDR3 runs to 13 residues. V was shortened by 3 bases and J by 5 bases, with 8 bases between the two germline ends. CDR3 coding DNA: TGTGCCAGCAGCTTCGGGAGCAACAATGAGCAGTTCCTC. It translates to CASSFGSNNEQFL.

CDR3 in amino acids: CASSSGRGRAAGELFF. CDR3 nucleotide sequence: TGTGCCAGCAGCTCGGGGAGAGGGAGGGCCGCCGGGGAGCTGTTTTTT. The rearrangement joins TRBV7-8 to TRBJ2-2, with TRBD2 identical over 7 bases. The V gene end was trimmed by 4 bases and the J gene end by 6 bases; junction bases not matched to a gene: 11. Germline assignment: CDR1 SGHVS and CDR2 FQNEAQ. The CDR3 contains 16 residues.

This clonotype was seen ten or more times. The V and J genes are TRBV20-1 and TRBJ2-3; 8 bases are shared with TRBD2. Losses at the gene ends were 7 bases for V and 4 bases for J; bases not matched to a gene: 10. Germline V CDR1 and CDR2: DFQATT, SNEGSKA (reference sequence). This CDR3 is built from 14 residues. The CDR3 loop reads CSESGTSKADTQYF. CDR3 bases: TGCAGTGAGTCGGGGACTAGTAAAGCAGATACGCAGTATTTT.

CDR3 nucleotide sequence: TGTGCCAACAGCCTGTCGAACACCGGGGAGCTGTTTTTT. Its protein is CANSLSNTGELFF. J is TRBJ2-2 and V is TRBV25-1; D uncertain. The CDR3 length is 13 residues. V lost 10 bases and J lost 0, with 9 bases in between. Germline assignment: CDR1 MGHDK and CDR2 SYGVNS. The variable domain in full, with the rest retrieved from reference TRBV25-1 and TRBJ2-2, is EADIYQTPRYLVIGTGKKITLECSQTMGHDKMYWYQQDPGMELHLIHYSYGVNSTEKGDLSSESTVSRIRTEHFPLTLESARPSHTSQYLCANSLSNTGELFFGEGSRLTVL.

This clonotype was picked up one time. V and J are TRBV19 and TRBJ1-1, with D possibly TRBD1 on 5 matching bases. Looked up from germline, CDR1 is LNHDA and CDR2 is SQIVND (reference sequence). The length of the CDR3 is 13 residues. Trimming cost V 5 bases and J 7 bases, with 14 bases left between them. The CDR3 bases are TGTGCCAGTAGTGTCCAGGGTTTGGGTGAAGCTTTCTTT. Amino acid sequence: CASSVQGLGEAFF.

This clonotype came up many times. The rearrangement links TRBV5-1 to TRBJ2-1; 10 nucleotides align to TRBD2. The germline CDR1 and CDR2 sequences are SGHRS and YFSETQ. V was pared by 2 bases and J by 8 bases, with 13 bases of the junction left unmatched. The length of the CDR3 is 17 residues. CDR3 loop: CASSFTALAGAAYEQFF. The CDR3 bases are TGCGCCAGCAGCTTCACCGCTCTAGCGGGAGCGGCGTATGAGCAGTTCTTC. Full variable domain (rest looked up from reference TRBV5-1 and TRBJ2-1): KAGVTQTPRYLIKTRGQQVTLSCSPISGHRSVSWYQQTPGQGLQFLFEYFSETQRNKGNFPGRFSGRQFSNSRSEMNVSTLELGDSALYLCASSFTALAGAAYEQFFGPGTRLTVL.

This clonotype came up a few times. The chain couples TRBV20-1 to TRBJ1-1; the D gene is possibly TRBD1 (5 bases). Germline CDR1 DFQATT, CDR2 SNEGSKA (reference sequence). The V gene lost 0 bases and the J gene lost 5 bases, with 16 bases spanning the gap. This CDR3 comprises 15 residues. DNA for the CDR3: TGCAGTGCTAGAGATCTGGGGCGGCCTCGGACTGAAGCTTTCTTT. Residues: CSARDLGRPRTEAFF.

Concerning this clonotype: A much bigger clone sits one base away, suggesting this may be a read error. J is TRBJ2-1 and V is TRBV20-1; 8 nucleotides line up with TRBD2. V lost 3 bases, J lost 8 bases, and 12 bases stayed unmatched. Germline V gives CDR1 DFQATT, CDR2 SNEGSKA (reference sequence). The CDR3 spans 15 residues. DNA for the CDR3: TGCAGTGCTAGCGCCTGGGTAGCGGGAAACGATGAGCAGTTCTTC. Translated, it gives CSASAWVAGNDEQFF.